This T cell receptor (beta chain) was sequenced for a study of cytomegalovirus exposure and HLA in healthy donors. General study findings and limits: According to the study, 160 or so TCR beta chains were cytomegalovirus-associated. It was found in a later analysis that first-cohort TCR clusters tended to co-occur in the 100 to 150 validation repertoires. It was confirmed in vitro that a few of the CMV-associated chains were specific for CMV antigens.

This clone was found a few times. Its specificity is unknown. Here immunoSEQ multiplex PCR was the method, and the copy in TCRdb shows in-frame clones only, minus some. The sample carries some 70,000 clones, around 89% recorded once. The validation cohort, a group of over a hundred subjects, included the donors and was separate from the approximately 700-subject first cohort. CDR1 is MGHRA and CDR2 is YSYEKL in the germline V gene. The CDR3 spans 16 residues. V gave up 5 bases and J gave up 2 bases, with 19 bases separating them. The chain is built from TRBV4-1 and TRBJ2-7; tentatively, D is TRBD1 (6 bases). The sequence derives from a woman aged 18-29 years in good health and CMV-seronegative. Sequenced sample: PBMCs. The CDR3 bases are TGCGCCAGCAGCTACGTTGCAGGGGCGGAGACCTACGAGCAGTACTTC. Translated, it gives CASSYVAGAETYEQYF.